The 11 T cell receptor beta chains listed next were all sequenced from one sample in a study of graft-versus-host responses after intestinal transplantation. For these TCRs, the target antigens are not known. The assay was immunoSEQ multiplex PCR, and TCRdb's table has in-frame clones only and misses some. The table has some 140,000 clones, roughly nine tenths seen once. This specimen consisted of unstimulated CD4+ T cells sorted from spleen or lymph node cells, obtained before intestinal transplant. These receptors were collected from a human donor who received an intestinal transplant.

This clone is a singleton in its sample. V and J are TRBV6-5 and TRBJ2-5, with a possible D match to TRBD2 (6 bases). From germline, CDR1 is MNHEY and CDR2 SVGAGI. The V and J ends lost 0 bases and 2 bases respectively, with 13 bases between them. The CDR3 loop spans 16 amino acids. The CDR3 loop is CASSYSNPSAQETQYF. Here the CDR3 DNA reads TGTGCCAGCAGTTACTCCAACCCTAGCGCTCAAGAGACCCAGTACTTC.

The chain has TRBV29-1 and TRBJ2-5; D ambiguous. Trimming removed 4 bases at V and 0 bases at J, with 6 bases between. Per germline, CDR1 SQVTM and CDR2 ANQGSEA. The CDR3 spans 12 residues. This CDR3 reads CSVAWYQETQYF. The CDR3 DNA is TGCAGCGTTGCGTGGTACCAAGAGACCCAGTACTTC. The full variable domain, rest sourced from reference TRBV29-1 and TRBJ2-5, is SAVISQKPSRDICQRGTSLTIQCQVDSQVTMMFWYRQQPGQSLTLIATANQGSEATYESGFVIDKFPISRPNLTFSTLTVSNMSPEDSSIYLCSVAWYQETQYFGPGTRLLVL.

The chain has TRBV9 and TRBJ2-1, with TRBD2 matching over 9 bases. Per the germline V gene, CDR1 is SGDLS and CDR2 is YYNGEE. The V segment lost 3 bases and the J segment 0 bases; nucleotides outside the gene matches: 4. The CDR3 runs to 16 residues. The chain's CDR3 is CASSGNSGGSYNEQFF. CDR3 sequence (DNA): TGTGCCAGCAGCGGAAATAGCGGGGGCTCCTACAATGAGCAGTTCTTC.

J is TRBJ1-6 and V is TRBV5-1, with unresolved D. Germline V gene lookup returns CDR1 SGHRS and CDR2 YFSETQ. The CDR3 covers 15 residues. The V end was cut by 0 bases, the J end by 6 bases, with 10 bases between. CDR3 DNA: TGCGCCAGCAGCTTGGAGGCACTGATTAATTCACCCCTCCACTTT. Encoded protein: CASSLEALINSPLHF. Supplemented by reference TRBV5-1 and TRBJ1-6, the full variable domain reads KAGVTQTPRYLIKTRGQQVTLSCSPISGHRSVSWYQQTPGQGLQFLFEYFSETQRNKGNFPGRFSGRQFSNSRSEMNVSTLELGDSALYLCASSLEALINSPLHFGNGTRLTVT.

CDR3 sequence reads: CASSDGFSRVANEQYF. The CDR3 DNA is TGCGCCAGCAGCGATGGTTTTAGCAGGGTCGCAAACGAGCAGTACTTC. The chain has TRBV5-1 and TRBJ2-5, with a weak D call TRBD1 (5 bases). The end of the DNA is better explained by TRBJ2-7, so the J call may be wrong. The CDR3 runs to 16 residues. Germline V gene sequence: CDR1 SGHRS, CDR2 YFSETQ.

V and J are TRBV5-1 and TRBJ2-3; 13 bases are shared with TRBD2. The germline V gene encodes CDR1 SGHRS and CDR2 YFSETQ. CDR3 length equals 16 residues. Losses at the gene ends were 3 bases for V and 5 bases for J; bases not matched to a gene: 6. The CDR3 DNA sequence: TGCGCCAGCAGCTCGGGACTAGCGGGGTGGATAGATACGCAGTATTTT. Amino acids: CASSSGLAGWIDTQYF.

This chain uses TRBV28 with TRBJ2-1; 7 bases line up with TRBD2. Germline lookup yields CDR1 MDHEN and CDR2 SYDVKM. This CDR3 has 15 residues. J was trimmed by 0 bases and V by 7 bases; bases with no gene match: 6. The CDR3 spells CASTGGDSSYNEQFF. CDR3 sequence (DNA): TGTGCCAGCACGGGAGGTGACAGCTCCTACAATGAGCAGTTCTTC.

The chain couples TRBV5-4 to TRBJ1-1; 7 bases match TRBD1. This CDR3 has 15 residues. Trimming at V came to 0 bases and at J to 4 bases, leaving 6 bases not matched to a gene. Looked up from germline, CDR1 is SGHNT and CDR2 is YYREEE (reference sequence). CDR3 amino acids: CASSLELHRGTEAFF. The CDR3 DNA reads TGTGCCAGCAGCTTGGAACTGCACAGGGGCACTGAAGCTTTCTTT.

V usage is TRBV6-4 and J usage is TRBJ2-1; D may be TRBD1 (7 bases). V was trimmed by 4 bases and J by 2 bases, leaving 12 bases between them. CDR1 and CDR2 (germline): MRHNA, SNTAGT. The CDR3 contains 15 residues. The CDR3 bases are TGTGCCAGCAGTGTCCAGGGGGGACCCTACAATGAGCAGTTCTTC. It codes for CASSVQGGPYNEQFF.

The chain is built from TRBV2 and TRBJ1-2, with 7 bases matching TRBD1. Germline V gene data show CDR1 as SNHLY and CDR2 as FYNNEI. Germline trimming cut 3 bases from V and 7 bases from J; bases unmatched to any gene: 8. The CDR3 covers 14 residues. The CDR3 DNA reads TGTGCCAGCAGTGACCTGCCAGGGGGAGGTGGCTACACCTTC. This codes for CASSDLPGGGGYTF.

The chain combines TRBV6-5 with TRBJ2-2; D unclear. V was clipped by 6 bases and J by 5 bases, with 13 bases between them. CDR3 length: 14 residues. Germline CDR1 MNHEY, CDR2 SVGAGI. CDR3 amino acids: CASREPGSTGELFF. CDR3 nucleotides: TGTGCCAGCAGGGAACCAGGCTCTACCGGGGAGCTGTTTTTT.